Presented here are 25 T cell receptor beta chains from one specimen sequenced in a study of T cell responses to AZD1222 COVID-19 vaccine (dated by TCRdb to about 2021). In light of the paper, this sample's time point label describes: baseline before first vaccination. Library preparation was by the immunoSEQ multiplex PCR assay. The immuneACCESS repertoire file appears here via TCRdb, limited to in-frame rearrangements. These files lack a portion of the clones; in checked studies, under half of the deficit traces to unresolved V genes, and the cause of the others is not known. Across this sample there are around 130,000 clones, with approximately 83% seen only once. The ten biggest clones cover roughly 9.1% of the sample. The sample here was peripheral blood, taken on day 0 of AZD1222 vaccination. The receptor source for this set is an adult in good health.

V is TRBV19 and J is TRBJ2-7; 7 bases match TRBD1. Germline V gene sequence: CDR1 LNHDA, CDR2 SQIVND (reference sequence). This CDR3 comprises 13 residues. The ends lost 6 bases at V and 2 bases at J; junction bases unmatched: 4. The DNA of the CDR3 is TGTGCCAGTAGGCCGGGACAGACCTACGAGCAGTACTTC. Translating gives CASRPGQTYEQYF.

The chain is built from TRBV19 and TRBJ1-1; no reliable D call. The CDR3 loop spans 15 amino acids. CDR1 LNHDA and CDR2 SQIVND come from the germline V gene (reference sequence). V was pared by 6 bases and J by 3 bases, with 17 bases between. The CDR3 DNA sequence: TGTGCCAGTAGGCCAAGCTGGGGATCGTACACTGAAGCTTTCTTT. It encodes CASRPSWGSYTEAFF.

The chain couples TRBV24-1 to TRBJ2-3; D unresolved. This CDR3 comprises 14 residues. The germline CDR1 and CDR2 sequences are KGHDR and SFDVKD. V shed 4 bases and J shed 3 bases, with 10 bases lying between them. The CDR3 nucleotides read TGTGCCACCAGTGACACGGCCGCTACAGATACGCAGTATTTT. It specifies CATSDTAATDTQYF.

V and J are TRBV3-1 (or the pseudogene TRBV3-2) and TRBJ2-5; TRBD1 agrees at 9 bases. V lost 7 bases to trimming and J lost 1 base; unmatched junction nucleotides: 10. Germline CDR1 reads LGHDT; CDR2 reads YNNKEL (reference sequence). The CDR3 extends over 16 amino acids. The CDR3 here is CASTLTGDRVQETQYF. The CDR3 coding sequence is TGTGCCAGCACCCTTACTGGGGACAGGGTCCAAGAGACCCAGTACTTC.

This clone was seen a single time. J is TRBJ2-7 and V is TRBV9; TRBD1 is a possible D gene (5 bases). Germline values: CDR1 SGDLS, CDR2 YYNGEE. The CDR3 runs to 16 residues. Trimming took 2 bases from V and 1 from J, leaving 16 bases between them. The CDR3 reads CASSVGPGPLSYEQYF. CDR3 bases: TGTGCCAGCAGCGTCGGTCCAGGGCCCTTATCCTACGAGCAGTACTTC.

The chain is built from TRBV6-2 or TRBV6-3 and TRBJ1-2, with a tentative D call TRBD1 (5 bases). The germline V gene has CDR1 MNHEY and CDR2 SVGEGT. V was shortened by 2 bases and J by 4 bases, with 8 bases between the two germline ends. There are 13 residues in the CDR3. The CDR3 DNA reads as TGTGCCAGCAGTTACACGGGACCCTATGGCTACACCTTC. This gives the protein CASSYTGPYGYTF.

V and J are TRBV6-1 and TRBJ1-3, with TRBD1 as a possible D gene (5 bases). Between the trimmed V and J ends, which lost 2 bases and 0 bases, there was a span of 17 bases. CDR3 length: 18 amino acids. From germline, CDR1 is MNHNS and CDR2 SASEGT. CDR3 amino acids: CASSERTMRQYSGNTIYF. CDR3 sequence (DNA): TGTGCCAGCAGTGAACGCACCATGAGACAGTACTCTGGAAACACCATATATTTT.

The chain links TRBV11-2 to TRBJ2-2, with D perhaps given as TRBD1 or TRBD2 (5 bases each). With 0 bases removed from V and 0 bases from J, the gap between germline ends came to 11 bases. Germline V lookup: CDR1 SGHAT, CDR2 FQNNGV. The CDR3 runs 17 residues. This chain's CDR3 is CASSLEGTLPNTGELFF. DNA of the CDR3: TGTGCCAGCAGCTTAGAAGGGACCCTCCCGAACACCGGGGAGCTGTTTTTT.

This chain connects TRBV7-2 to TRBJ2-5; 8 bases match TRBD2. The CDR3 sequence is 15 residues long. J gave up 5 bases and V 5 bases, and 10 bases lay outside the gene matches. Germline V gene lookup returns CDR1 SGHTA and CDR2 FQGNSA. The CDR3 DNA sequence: TGTGCCAGCAGCCCCCAAGCGGGAGATTGGGAGACCCAGTACTTC. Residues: CASSPQAGDWETQYF. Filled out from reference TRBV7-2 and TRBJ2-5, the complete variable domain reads GAGVSQSPSNKVTEKGKDVELRCDPISGHTALYWYRQSLGQGLEFLIYFQGNSAPDKSGLPSDRFSAERTGGSVSTLTIQRTQQEDSAVYLCASSPQAGDWETQYFGPGTRLLVL.

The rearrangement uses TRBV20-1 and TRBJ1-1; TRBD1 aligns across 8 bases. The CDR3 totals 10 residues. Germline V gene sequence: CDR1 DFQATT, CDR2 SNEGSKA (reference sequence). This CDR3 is CSGGQVGAFF. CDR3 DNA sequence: TGCAGCGGGGGACAGGTAGGAGCTTTCTTT.

CDR3 bases: TGTGCCAGCTCAAAGGACAGTGGAGATCATGAAAAACTGTTTTTT. Encoded protein: CASSKDSGDHEKLFF. The chain links TRBV18 to TRBJ1-4; perhaps TRBD1 as D (6 bases). The CDR3 spans 15 residues. The germline V and J ends were trimmed by 5 bases and 6 bases, with 16 bases remaining between them. Germline V CDR1 and CDR2: KGHSH, LQKENI.

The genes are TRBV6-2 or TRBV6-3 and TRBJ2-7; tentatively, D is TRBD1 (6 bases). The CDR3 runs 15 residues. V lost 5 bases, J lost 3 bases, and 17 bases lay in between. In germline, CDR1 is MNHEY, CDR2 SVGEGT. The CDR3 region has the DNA TGTGCCAGCAGTAGGGGCAGGGGAAATTACTACGAGCAGTACTTC. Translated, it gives CASSRGRGNYYEQYF.

The CDR3 DNA is TGTGCCAGCAGCCACAGGGATAGCACAGATACGCAGTATTTT. The encoded protein is CASSHRDSTDTQYF. J is TRBJ2-3 and V is TRBV6-5, with D tentatively TRBD1 (6 bases). V lost 6 bases and J lost 0, with 10 bases in between. This CDR3 contains 14 residues. The germline V gene encodes CDR1 MNHEY and CDR2 SVGAGI.

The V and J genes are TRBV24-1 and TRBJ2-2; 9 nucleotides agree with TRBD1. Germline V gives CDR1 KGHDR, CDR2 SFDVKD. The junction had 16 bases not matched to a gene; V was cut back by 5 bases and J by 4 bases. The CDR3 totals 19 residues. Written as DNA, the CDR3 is TGTGCCACCAGTGTCACCCCGAGGGGGACAGGGTTTGGCACCGGGGAGCTGTTTTTT. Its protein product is CATSVTPRGTGFGTGELFF.

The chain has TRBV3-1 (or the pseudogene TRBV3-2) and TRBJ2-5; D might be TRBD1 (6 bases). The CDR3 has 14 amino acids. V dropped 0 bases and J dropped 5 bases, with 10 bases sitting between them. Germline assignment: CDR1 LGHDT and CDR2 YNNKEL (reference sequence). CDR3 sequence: CASSQEWQGETQYF. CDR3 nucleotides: TGTGCCAGCAGCCAAGAATGGCAGGGGGAGACCCAGTACTTC.

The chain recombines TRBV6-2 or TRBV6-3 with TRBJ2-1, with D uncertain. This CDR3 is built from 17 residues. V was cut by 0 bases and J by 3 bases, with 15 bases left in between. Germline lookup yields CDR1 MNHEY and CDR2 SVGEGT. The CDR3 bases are TGTGCCAGCAGTTACTCGACCGAAACTTACTACTACAATGAGCAGTTCTTC. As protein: CASSYSTETYYYNEQFF.

The CDR3 loop reads CSVGTEAFF. The CDR3 DNA reads as TGCAGTGTCGGGACTGAAGCTTTCTTT. The genes are TRBV20-1 and TRBJ1-1, with D uncertain. The CDR3 loop spans 9 amino acids. CDR1 and CDR2 from the germline V gene are DFQATT and SNEGSKA (reference sequence). V was cut by 7 bases and J by 5 bases, with 5 bases left in between.

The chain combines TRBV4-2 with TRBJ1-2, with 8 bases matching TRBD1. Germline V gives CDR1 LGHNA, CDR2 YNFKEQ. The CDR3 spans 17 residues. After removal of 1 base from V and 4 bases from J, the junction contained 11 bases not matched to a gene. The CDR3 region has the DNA TGTGCCAGCAGCCAAGTTTCCGCCGGGACAGGCTTCTATGGCTACACCTTC. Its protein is CASSQVSAGTGFYGYTF.

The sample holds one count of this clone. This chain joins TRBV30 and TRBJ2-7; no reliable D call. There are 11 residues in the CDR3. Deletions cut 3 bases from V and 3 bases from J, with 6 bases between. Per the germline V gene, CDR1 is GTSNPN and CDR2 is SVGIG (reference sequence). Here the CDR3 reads CAWSDFYEQYF. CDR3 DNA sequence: TGTGCCTGGAGCGATTTCTACGAGCAGTACTTC.

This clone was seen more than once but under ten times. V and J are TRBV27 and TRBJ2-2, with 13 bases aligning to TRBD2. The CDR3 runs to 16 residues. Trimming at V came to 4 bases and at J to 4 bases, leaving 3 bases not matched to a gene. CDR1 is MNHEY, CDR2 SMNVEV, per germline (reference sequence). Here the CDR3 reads CASSSGLAGVTGELFF. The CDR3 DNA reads TGTGCCAGCAGTTCAGGACTAGCGGGAGTCACCGGGGAGCTGTTTTTT.

The CDR3 here is CASSPDLDLQETQYF. In nucleotides, the CDR3 is TGTGCCAGCAGCCCCGACTTGGACTTACAAGAGACCCAGTACTTC. The chain joins TRBV7-2 to TRBJ2-5; D might be TRBD2 (5 bases). The CDR3 is 15 amino acids. Germline CDR1 is SGHTA and CDR2 is FQGNSA. V was clipped by 5 bases and J by 2 bases, with 15 bases between them.

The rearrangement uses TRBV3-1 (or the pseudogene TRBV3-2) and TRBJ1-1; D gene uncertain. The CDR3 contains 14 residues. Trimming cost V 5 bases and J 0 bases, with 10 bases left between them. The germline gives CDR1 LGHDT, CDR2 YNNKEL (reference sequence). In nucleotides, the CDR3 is TGTGCCAGCAGCACGAGGACCATGAACACTGAAGCTTTCTTT. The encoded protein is CASSTRTMNTEAFF.

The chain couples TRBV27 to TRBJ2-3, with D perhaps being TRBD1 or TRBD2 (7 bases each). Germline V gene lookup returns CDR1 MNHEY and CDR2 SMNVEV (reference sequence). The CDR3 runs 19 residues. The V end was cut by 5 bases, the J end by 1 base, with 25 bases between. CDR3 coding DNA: TGTGCCAGCAGTCCCTGGACAGGCGGGGGAAGGATGGGCACAGATACGCAGTATTTT. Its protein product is CASSPWTGGGRMGTDTQYF.

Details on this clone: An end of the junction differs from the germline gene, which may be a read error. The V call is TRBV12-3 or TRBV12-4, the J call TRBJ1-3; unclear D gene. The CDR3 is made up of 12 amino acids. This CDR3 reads CASSLVVGVLEF. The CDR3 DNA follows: TGTGCCAGCAGTTTAGTAGTCGGGGTTCTTGAGTTT.

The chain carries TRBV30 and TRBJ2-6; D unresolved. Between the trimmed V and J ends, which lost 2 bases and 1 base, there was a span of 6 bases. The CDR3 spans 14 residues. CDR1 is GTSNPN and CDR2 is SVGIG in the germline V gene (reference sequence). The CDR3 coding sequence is TGTGCCTGGAGTTTTAGGTCTGGGGCCAACGTCCTGACTTTC. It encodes CAWSFRSGANVLTF.